These T cell receptor beta chains were read from a single sample in a study of T cells in localized non-small cell lung cancer. Measured with immunoSEQ multiplex PCR; TCRdb has only the in-frame clones, and not every one. The table records approximately 30,000 clones, approximately 90% of them present only once. Sequences were derived from peripheral blood mononuclear cells, sampled before any cancer treatment. The origin of the receptors is a man aged 35-75 years with stage III lung adenocarcinoma. Each CDR3 is given with its conserved first and last residue. D genes are given only for firm matches. Only part of the rows carry a size: once, few, many, or a class if the clone is expanded.

>TRBV29-1|NA|TRBJ1-6|NA
CSVKQGSDNSPLHF
TGCAGCGTAAAACAGGGTTCGGATAATTCACCCCTCCACTTT
>TRBV27|NA|TRBJ2-2|NA
CASSLGGGIPGELFF
TGTGCCAGCAGTTTAGGGGGCGGTATTCCCGGGGAGCTGTTTTTT
>TRBV6-6|NA|TRBJ2-7|NA
CASSLAPGSSYEQYF
TGTGCCAGCAGCCTCGCCCCGGGGTCCTCCTACGAGCAGTACTTC
>TRBV9|TRBD1|TRBJ1-5|NA
CASSAMQGAAQPQHF
TGTGCCAGCAGCGCCATGCAGGGGGCGGCTCAGCCCCAGCATTTT
>TRBV11-3|TRBD2|TRBJ2-5|NA
CASSLAGTREETQYF
TGTGCCAGCAGCTTAGCGGGGACTAGAGAAGAGACCCAGTACTTC
>TRBV9|NA|TRBJ2-2|NA
CASSVETFTGELFF
TGTGCCAGCAGCGTAGAGACATTCACCGGGGAGCTGTTTTTT
>TRBV30|TRBD1|TRBJ1-3|few
CAWGKGTASGNTIYF
TGTGCCTGGGGAAAAGGGACAGCCTCTGGAAACACCATATATTTT
>TRBV18|NA|TRBJ1-4|NA
CASSPPDSEKLFF
TGTGCCAGCTCACCCCCCGATAGCGAAAAACTGTTTTTT
>TRBV2|TRBD2|TRBJ2-2|NA
CASRSGTRNTGELFF
TGTGCCAGCAGGAGCGGGACTCGGAACACCGGGGAGCTGTTTTTT
>TRBV6-5|NA|TRBJ2-3|NA
CASRAGSTDTQYF
TGTGCCAGCAGGGCAGGAAGCACAGATACGCAGTATTTT
>TRBV7-2|TRBD1|TRBJ2-7|NA
CASSSGQLFGQYF
TGTGCCAGCAGCTCGGGACAGTTGTTCGGGCAGTACTTC
>TRBV6-5|NA|TRBJ2-1|NA
CASYPTRAGSNEQFF
TGTGCCAGCTATCCTACCAGGGCCGGTTCGAATGAGCAGTTCTTC
>TRBV5-4|NA|TRBJ1-6|NA
CASSTRALDSPLHF
TGTGCCAGCAGCACCCGGGCATTGGATTCACCCCTCCACTTT
>TRBV4-2|TRBD2|TRBJ2-1|NA
CASSQEARGGYNEQFF
TGTGCCAGCAGCCAAGAGGCCCGGGGGGGCTACAATGAGCAGTTCTTC
>TRBV7-2|NA|TRBJ2-7|NA
CASSPKAGYSYEQYF
TGTGCCAGCAGCCCCAAGGCTGGGTATTCCTACGAGCAGTACTTC
>TRBV25-1|NA|TRBJ2-7|NA
CASIHGSSYEQYF
TGTGCCAGCATCCATGGGAGCTCCTACGAGCAGTACTTC
>TRBV6-1|NA|TRBJ2-2|NA
CASRPTNTGELFF
TGTGCCAGCAGACCCACCAACACCGGGGAGCTGTTTTTT
>TRBV6-1|NA|TRBJ1-2|NA
CASRGGQTYYGYTF
TGTGCCAGCAGGGGTGGGCAGACTTACTATGGCTACACCTTC
>TRBV7-3|TRBD2|TRBJ2-2|once
CASRPGTSEAGELFF
TGTGCCAGCAGACCCGGGACTAGCGAGGCCGGGGAGCTGTTTTTT
>TRBV25-1|TRBD1|TRBJ2-1|NA
CASSESGGSGSEQFF
TGTGCCAGCAGTGAATCAGGGGGCAGCGGTTCTGAGCAGTTCTTC
>TRBV18|TRBD1|TRBJ1-2|NA
CASSPDRDYGYTF
TGTGCCAGCTCACCGGACAGGGACTATGGCTACACCTTC
>TRBV7-2|NA|TRBJ1-5|NA
CASSPQGGQPQHF
TGTGCCAGCAGCCCTCAGGGTGGGCAGCCCCAGCATTTT
>TRBV5-4|TRBD1|TRBJ1-6|few
CASSSLGTALNSPLHF
TGTGCCAGCAGCTCCCTCGGGACAGCATTGAACTCACCCCTCCACTTT
>TRBV21-1|NA|TRBJ1-6|NA
CASSTHRQGAAPLHF
TGTGCCAGCAGCACGCATCGACAGGGTGCGGCACCCCTCCACTTT
>TRBV28|NA|TRBJ2-2|NA
CASGPRAGGTGELFF
TGTGCCAGTGGGCCCCGGGCAGGGGGGACCGGGGAGCTGTTTTTT
>TRBV19|NA|TRBJ1-2|few
CASRPERVTYGYTF
TGTGCCAGTAGACCTGAGAGGGTAACCTATGGCTACACCTTC
>TRBV7-2|NA|TRBJ2-5|NA
CASSSSARDTDDQYF
TGTGCCAGCAGCTCCTCGGCCCGGGACACCGACGACCAGTACTTC
>TRBV7-8|NA|TRBJ1-3|NA
CASSSTGNTIYF
TGTGCCAGCAGCTCTACGGGAAACACCATATATTTT
>TRBV7-2|NA|TRBJ2-7|once
CASNQGRRYEQYF
TGTGCCAGCAACCAGGGGCGCCGGTACGAGCAGTACTTC
>TRBV9|NA|TRBJ1-2|NA
CASSVDGFSNYGYTF
TGTGCCAGCAGCGTTGATGGGTTTTCTAACTATGGCTACACCTTC
>TRBV18|NA|TRBJ2-5|NA
CASSPSQARETQYF
TGTGCCAGCTCACCCAGTCAAGCTCGAGAGACCCAGTACTTC
>TRBV7-2|TRBD1|TRBJ2-4|NA
CASSLGHRGNIQYF
TGTGCCAGCAGCTTAGGTCACAGGGGTAACATTCAGTACTTC
>TRBV4-2|NA|TRBJ2-7|NA
CASSQETRKGYEQYF
TGTGCCAGCAGCCAAGAGACTCGTAAGGGCTACGAGCAGTACTTC